The 8 T cell receptor beta chains below all came from one sample that was sequenced in a study of blood T cell repertoires in COVID-19. Sequencing was performed with immunoSEQ multiplex PCR; in TCRdb, only in-frame clones are kept and a portion is missing. The data hold around 140,000 clones, with 60% to 85% observed a single time. Sequencing was done on a sample of peripheral blood. Every receptor here comes from a man aged 45-60 years with acute or convalescent COVID-19.

This chain connects TRBV6-5 to TRBJ1-1, with 7 nucleotides matching TRBD1. The CDR3 is 12 residues long. In germline, CDR1 is MNHEY, CDR2 SVGAGI. Trimming at V came to 4 bases and at J to 5 bases, leaving 1 base not matched to a gene. CDR3 residues: CASSSTGTEAFF. CDR3 nucleotide sequence: TGTGCCAGCAGTTCGACAGGGACTGAAGCTTTCTTT.

V usage is TRBV6-1 and J usage is TRBJ1-1; a weak D match, TRBD1 (6 bases). The CDR3 runs to 14 residues. Trimming took off 2 bases at V and 5 bases at J, with 12 bases between the two ends. Germline CDR1 and CDR2: MNHNS and SASEGT. This CDR3 is CASSERGRRTEAFF. Written as DNA, the CDR3 is TGTGCCAGCAGTGAAAGGGGGAGACGAACTGAAGCTTTCTTT.

This rearrangement joins TRBV24-1 to TRBJ2-3; 7 bases are a match to TRBD2. CDR3 size: 14 residues. In germline, CDR1 is KGHDR, CDR2 SFDVKD. V lost 10 bases and J lost 0; bases outside the gene matches: 6. As DNA, the CDR3 is TGTGCCACAGCCGGGACTACTAGCACAGATACGCAGTATTTT. Protein product: CATAGTTSTDTQYF.

This clone was picked up a small number of times. This chain joins TRBV21-1 and TRBJ2-5; TRBD1 is the table's D call and was not checked against the DNA. TRBV21-1 is labeled a pseudogene. CDR3 size: 16 residues. CDR3 sequence (DNA): TGTGCCAGCAGCAAAGCTCAGGTCACAGGGCCCAGAGTCCAGTACTTC. As protein: CASSKAQVTGPRVQYF.

This chain connects TRBV7-8 to TRBJ1-4; a weak D match, TRBD1 (6 bases). CDR3 length: 15 amino acids. Germline V gives CDR1 SGHVS, CDR2 FQNEAQ. Trimming removed 4 bases at V and 4 bases at J, with 13 bases between. CDR3 sequence: CASSSGGDNNEKLFF. The DNA of the CDR3 is TGTGCCAGCAGCTCTGGGGGCGATAATAATGAAAAACTGTTTTTT.

This clone was detected only a few times. The chain is built from TRBV10-3 and TRBJ2-3, with 13 positions matching TRBD2. The CDR3 has 14 amino acids. Looked up from germline, CDR1 is ENHRY and CDR2 is SYGVKD. V was clipped by 10 bases and J by 1 base; unmatched bases: 2. CDR3 loop: CATGTSGGTDTQYF. The CDR3 DNA is TGTGCCACAGGGACTAGCGGGGGCACAGATACGCAGTATTTT.

The chain joins TRBV6-5 to TRBJ2-1; 12 bases agree with TRBD2. In germline, CDR1 is MNHEY, CDR2 SVGAGI. Trimming cost V 5 bases and J 8 bases; bases outside gene matches: 7. The CDR3 runs 15 residues. The CDR3 sequence is CASSLLAGGLDEQFF. In DNA, the CDR3 is TGTGCCAGCAGTCTCCTAGCGGGGGGGCTGGATGAGCAGTTCTTC.

CDR3 sequence (DNA): TGTGCCAGCAGCCAAGACGGCAGGGGATTCTATGGCTACACCTTC. It specifies CASSQDGRGFYGYTF. The chain recombines TRBV3-1 (or the pseudogene TRBV3-2) with TRBJ1-2, with TRBD1 as a possible D gene (6 bases). Germline V CDR1 and CDR2: LGHDT, YNNKEL (reference sequence). The CDR3 consists of 15 residues. The V and J ends lost 0 bases and 4 bases respectively, with 12 bases between them.